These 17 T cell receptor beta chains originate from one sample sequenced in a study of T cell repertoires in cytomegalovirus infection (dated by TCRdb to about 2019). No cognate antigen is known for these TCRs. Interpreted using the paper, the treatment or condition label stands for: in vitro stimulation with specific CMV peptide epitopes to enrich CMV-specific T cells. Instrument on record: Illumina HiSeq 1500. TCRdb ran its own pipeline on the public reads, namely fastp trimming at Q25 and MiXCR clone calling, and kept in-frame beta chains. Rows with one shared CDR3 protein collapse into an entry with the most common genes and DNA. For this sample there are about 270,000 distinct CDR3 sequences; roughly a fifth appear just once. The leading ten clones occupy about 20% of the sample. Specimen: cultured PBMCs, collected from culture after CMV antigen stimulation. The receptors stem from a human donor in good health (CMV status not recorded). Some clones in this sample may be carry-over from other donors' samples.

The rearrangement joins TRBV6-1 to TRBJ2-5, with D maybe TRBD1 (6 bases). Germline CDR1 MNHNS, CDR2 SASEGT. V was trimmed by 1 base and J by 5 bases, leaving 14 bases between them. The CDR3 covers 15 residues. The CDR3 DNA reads TGTGCCAGCAGTGAAGGTTACAGGGTTGAGGAGACCCAGTACTTC. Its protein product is CASSEGYRVEETQYF.

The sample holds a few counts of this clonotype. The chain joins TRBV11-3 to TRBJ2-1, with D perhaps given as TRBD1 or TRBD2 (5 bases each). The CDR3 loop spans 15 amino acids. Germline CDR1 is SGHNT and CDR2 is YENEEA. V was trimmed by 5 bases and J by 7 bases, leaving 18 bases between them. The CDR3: CASSLGGGGWNEQFF. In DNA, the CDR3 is TGTGCCAGCAGCCTCGGTGGGGGTGGTTGGAATGAGCAGTTCTTC.

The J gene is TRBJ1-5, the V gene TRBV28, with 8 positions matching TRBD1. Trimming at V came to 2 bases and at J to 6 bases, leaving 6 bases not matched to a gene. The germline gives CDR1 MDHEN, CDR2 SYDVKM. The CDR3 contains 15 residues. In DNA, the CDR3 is TGTGCCAGCAGTTTAGGGGACAGGAGACTTCAGCCCCAGCATTTT. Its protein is CASSLGDRRLQPQHF.

Written as DNA, the CDR3 is TGCGCCAGCAGCCAATGGGCAGGGCTTGGCTACACCTTC. As protein: CASSQWAGLGYTF. The rearrangement links TRBV4-3 to TRBJ1-2; weak D call: TRBD1 (5 bases). The CDR3 runs 13 residues. Trimming pared 2 bases from V and 7 bases from J, leaving 11 bases between. Germline V gene data show CDR1 as LGHNA and CDR2 as YSLEER.

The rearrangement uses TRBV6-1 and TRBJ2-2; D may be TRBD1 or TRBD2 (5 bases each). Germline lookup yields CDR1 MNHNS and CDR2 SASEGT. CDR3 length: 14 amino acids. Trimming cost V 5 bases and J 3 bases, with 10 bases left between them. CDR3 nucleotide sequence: TGTGCCAGCAGTCCCGGGACGTACACCGGGGAGCTGTTTTTT. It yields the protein CASSPGTYTGELFF.

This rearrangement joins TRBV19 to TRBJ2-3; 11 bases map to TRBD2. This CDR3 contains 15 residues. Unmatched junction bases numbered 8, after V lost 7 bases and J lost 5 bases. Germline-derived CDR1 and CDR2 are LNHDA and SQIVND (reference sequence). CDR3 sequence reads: CASTGTSGLLDTQYF. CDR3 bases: TGTGCCAGTACTGGGACTAGCGGTCTTCTAGATACGCAGTATTTT.

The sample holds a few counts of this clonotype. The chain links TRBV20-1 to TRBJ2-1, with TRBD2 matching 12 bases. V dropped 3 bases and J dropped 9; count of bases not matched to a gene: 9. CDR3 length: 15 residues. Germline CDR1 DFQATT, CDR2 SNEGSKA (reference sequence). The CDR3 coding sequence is TGCAGTGCTAGCCCCAGACTAGCGGGAGTCCTTGAGCAGTTCTTC. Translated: CSASPRLAGVLEQFF.

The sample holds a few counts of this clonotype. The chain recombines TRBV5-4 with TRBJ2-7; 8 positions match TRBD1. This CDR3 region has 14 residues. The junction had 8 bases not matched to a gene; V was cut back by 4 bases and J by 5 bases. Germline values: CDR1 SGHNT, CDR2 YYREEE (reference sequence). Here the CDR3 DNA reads TGTGCCAGCAGCCTGAGACAGGGGATGGACGAGCAGTACTTC. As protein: CASSLRQGMDEQYF.

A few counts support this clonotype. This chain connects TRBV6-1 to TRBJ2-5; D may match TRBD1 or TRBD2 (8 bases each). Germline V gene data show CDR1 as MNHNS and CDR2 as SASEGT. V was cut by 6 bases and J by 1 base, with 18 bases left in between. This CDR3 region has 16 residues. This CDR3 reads CASRLRGGQVQETQYF. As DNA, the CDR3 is TGTGCCAGCAGACTCCGGGGGGGACAGGTCCAAGAGACCCAGTACTTC.

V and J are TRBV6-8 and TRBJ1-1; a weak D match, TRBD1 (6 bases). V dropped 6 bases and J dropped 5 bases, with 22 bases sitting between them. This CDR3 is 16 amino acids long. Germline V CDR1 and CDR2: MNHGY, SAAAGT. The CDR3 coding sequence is TGTGCCAGCAGGGTTATTGGGGGCCTTGGGGGGACTGAAGCTTTCTTT. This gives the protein CASRVIGGLGGTEAFF.

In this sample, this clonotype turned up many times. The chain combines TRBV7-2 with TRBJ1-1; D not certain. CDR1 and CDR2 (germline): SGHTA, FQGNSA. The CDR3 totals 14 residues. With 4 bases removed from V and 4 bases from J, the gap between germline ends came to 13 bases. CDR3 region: CASSYHKVGTEAFF. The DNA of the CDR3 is TGTGCCAGCAGCTACCACAAAGTTGGCACTGAAGCTTTCTTT.

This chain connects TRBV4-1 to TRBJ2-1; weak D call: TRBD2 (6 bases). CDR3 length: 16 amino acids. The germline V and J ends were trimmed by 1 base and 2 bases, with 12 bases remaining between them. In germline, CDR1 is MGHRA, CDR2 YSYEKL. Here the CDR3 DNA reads TGCGCCAGCAGCCAAGGACCTCGGGAGCCCTACAATGAGCAGTTCTTC. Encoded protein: CASSQGPREPYNEQFF.

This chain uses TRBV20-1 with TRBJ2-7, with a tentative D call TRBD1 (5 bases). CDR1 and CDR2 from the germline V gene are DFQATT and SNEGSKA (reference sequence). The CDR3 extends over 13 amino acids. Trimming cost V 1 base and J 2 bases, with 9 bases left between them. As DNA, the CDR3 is TGCAGTGCTAGAGTGGGGCAAGCCTACGAGCAGTACTTC. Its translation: CSARVGQAYEQYF.

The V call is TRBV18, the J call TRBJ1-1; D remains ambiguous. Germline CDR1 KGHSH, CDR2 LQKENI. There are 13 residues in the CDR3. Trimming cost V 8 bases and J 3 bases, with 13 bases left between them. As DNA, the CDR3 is TGTGCCAGCGCCGTCACCGAATACACTGAAGCTTTCTTT. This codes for CASAVTEYTEAFF.

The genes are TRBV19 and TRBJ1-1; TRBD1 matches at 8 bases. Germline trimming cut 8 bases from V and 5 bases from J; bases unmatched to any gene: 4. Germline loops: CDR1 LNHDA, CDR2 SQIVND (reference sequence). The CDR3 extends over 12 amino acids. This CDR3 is CASGHRGTEAFF. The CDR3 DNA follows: TGTGCCAGTGGCCACAGGGGGACTGAAGCTTTCTTT.

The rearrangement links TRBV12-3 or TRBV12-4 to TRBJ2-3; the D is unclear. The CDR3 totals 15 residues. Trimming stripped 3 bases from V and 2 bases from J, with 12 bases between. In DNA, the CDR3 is TGTGCCAGCAGTTTGTGGCAGTCCTACACAGATACGCAGTATTTT. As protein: CASSLWQSYTDTQYF.

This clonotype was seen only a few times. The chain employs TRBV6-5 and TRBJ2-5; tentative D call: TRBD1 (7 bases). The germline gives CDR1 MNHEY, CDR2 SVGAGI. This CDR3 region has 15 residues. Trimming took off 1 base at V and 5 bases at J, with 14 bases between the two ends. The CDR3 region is CASSYFAAGQETQYF. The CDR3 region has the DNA TGTGCCAGCAGTTACTTCGCGGCGGGACAGGAGACCCAGTACTTC.